The clone carrying this T cell receptor (beta chain) was counted many times. TCR beta CDR3 region amplification was performed from RNA transcripts. A set of HTBI primers served as the primers for a first-round RT-PCR of the TCR CDR3. TCRdb recomputed calls from the multiplex PCR reads with MiXCR, one row per CDR3 protein. The repertoire includes a few hundred thousand distinct CDR3 sequences, about 17% of them detected once, and around 47% sits in the top ten. These data belong to a study of T cells in Graves' hyperthyroidism and ophthalmopathy. Per the germline V gene, CDR1 is SGHRS and CDR2 is YFSETQ. Losses at the gene ends were 2 bases for V and 6 bases for J; bases not matched to a gene: 3. This CDR3 is built from 13 residues. Source material for PBMCs was less than 12 ml fresh peripheral blood.

The chain uses TRBV5-1 and TRBJ2-3, with 7 bases fitting TRBD1. Input material: blood. The receptor comes from a man aged 35-49 years with Graves' hyperthyroidism. For the CDR3, the DNA is TGCGCCAGCAGCTTCGACAGGGTGGATACGCAGTATTTT. Translated, it gives CASSFDRVDTQYF. The full variable domain, in which reference TRBV5-1 and TRBJ2-3 provide the parts outside the CDR3, is KAGVTQTPRYLIKTRGQQVTLSCSPISGHRSVSWYQQTPGQGLQFLFEYFSETQRNKGNFPGRFSGRQFSNSRSEMNVSTLELGDSALYLCASSFDRVDTQYFGPGTRLTVL.